This T cell receptor beta chain derives from a study of blood T cells in healthy people across ages. Study conclusions and caveats: Naive T cell percentage showed a strong correlation with the diversity of TCR beta.

Those donating, healthy Caucasian individuals from Russia, were aged about 6 to 100. Together with a sample-barcoded 5' primer, a J-beta primer mix was included in a second PCR lasting roughly 6 to 12 cycles. From the 5' RACE reads, TCRdb called clonotypes with MiXCR, one entry per CDR3 protein. The sample has approximately 1,700,000 distinct CDR3 sequences, about 39% seen once; the top ten hold 20% to 25%. The CDR3 contains 16 residues. The trim removed 1 base at V and 4 bases at J, leaving 5 bases unmatched. Looked up from germline, CDR1 is SGHRS and CDR2 is YFSETQ. Remarks on this clonotype: Its antigen is unknown.

This chain joins TRBV5-1 and TRBJ2-6; 7 bases agree with TRBD1. The sequencing input was blood. This clonotype originated in a human donor in good health. CDR3 sequence reads: CASSLIQGTGANVLTF. The CDR3 DNA sequence: TGCGCCAGCAGCTTGATACAGGGGACCGGGGCCAACGTCCTGACTTTC.